The text below deals with one T cell receptor (beta chain). CDR3 length: 15 residues. With V trimmed by 5 bases and J by 2 bases, 8 bases remained unmatched. Germline CDR1 is SGHTA and CDR2 is FQGNSA. The data were taken from a study of control samples from healthy donors and cancer patients. Sequenced by immunoSEQ multiplex PCR; TCRdb stores in-frame clones only, minus some. The sample has 45,000 to 60,000 clones; 87% are singletons. Material for sequencing was PBMCs. This sequence originates from a man aged 60-69 years with head and neck cancer. The chain has TRBV7-2 and TRBJ1-2; 7 bases fit TRBD1. CDR3 loop: CASSLGETGNYGYTF. The CDR3 DNA is TGTGCCAGCAGCCTAGGAGAGACAGGGAACTATGGCTACACCTTC.